The TCR beta chain under discussion was sequenced for a study of blood T cell repertoires in COVID-19. Across the study: From the United States, Italy and Spain came samples of acute and convalescent COVID-19. In each case, the material was cDNA or gDNA derived from T cells, B-cell-depleted T cells, or PBMCs.

The CDR3 has 13 residues. Germline assignment: CDR1 MNHEY and CDR2 SVGAGI. V was pared by 7 bases and J by 4 bases, with 6 bases of the junction left unmatched. Original processing notes: Nucleated cell counts were estimated from reference gene primer amplification. Repertoires were generated with immunoSEQ multiplex PCR, while TCRdb's copy carries only in-frame clones and drops some. The D gene and trimming were derived from the DNA, and the V and J assignments and clone size from that table. Of roughly 250,000 clones in the sample, approximately 82% are singletons; the top ten hold under 2%. The source is a woman of 80 years or more with acute or convalescent COVID-19. Sequences were obtained from peripheral blood. The genes are TRBV6-5 and TRBJ1-1; 7 bases line up with TRBD1. The CDR3 region is CASMRDRATEAFF. As DNA, the CDR3 is TGTGCCAGCATGAGAGACAGGGCCACTGAAGCTTTCTTT.